This T cell receptor (beta chain) was profiled in a study of T cell repertoires in cytomegalovirus infection (dated by TCRdb to about 2019). Turning to the overall study: Recently identified HLA-C-restricted CMV epitopes, whose presentation resists viral immunomodulation, were targeted by peptide stimulations together with well-studied HLA-B-restricted epitopes. Donor HLA type was relevant to the analysis, as public TCR beta signatures indicated carriage of CMV infection together with the matching HLA type. Study-wide findings and limitations: Carriers of CMV infection plus the relevant HLA type were discriminated by the cumulative frequency of public TCR beta family members in the study cohort and in an independent approximately 400-donor cohort. The ex vivo response was dominated by HLA-C-restricted CMV-specific TCR beta clonotypes, and the single most frequent clonotype in two of eight donors was supplied by these HLA-C-restricted clonotypes.

The sequencing machine was an Illumina HiSeq 1500. Clones were called with MiXCR by TCRdb after fastp trimmed the public reads at Q25, and only in-frame beta chains were retained. Entries are consolidated by CDR3 protein sequence, retaining the most common genes and DNA. This sample is represented by some 900,000 distinct CDR3 sequences; approximately 32% of them were singletons. The ten largest clones represent roughly 12% of the sample. Interpreted using the paper, the treatment or condition label stands for: in vitro stimulation with specific CMV peptide epitopes to enrich CMV-specific T cells. This clonotype was seen many times. No antigen is known for it. Base qualities are not provided; no much larger clone lies one nucleotide away. CDR1 and CDR2 were assigned from the germline V gene as MNHEY and SVGAGI. There are 13 amino acids in the CDR3, from cysteine to phenylalanine inclusive. CDR3 DNA only is kept here, 39 bases in frame from base 1. The junction carries 12 bases between V and J, which are trimmed by 2 bases and 10 bases respectively.

This sequence was found in a human donor in good health (CMV status not recorded). Some clones in this sample may be carry-over from other donors' samples. This sample comprised cultured CD8+ T cells from PBMCs, obtained from culture after CMV antigen stimulation. The sequence links TRBV6-5 to TRBJ2-1; the D gene is unclear. CDR3 protein: CASSYPPLNEQFF. The sequenced DNA is TGTGCCAGCAGTTACCCCCCTCTTAACGAGCAGTTCTTC.